This T cell receptor (beta chain) is from a study of blood T cell repertoires in COVID-19. Measured with immunoSEQ multiplex PCR; TCRdb has only the in-frame clones, and not every one. The repertoire holds approximately 26,000 clones, with roughly 90% as singletons. The source material was peripheral blood. The sequence was collected from a woman aged 55-75 years with active COVID-19.

CDR3: CASSPNIAGAYNEQFF. The CDR3 DNA is TGCGCCAGCAGCCCCAATATAGCGGGAGCCTACAATGAGCAGTTCTTC. This chain joins TRBV5-1 and TRBJ2-1, with 9 nucleotides matching TRBD2. Trimming took 4 bases from V and 2 from J; bases not matched to a gene: 7. Germline V lookup: CDR1 SGHRS, CDR2 YFSETQ. CDR3 length: 16 residues.